Below, 24 T cell receptor beta chains from the same sample are listed, as sequenced in a study of shared clonotypes between healthy human individuals. The repertoire was sequenced with immunoSEQ multiplex PCR; TCRdb's copy has only in-frame clones and lacks some. The top ten hold approximately 1.5% of the sample, which has about 1 million clones, around 75% seen once. Sequencing input: memory CD4+ T cells sorted from blood. Subset: CD45RA-negative fraction. The receptors were gathered from a man between 18 and 35 years old in good health.

The chain combines TRBV11-1 with TRBJ1-3; D gene unclear. Germline CDR1 is SGHAT and CDR2 is FQDESV (reference sequence). Trimming took 3 bases from V and 4 from J, leaving 10 bases between them. CDR3 length: 14 residues. This CDR3 reads CASSFAAPGNTIYF. In DNA form, the CDR3 reads TGTGCCAGCAGCTTCGCGGCCCCGGGAAACACCATATATTTT.

The chain recombines TRBV6-5 with TRBJ1-6; D is undetermined. The CDR3 has 13 residues. Germline CDR1 MNHEY, CDR2 SVGAGI. Between the trimmed V and J ends, which lost 2 bases and 9 bases, there was a span of 8 bases. The CDR3 sequence: CASSYRVGSPLHF. The DNA for the CDR3 is TGTGCCAGCAGTTACAGGGTGGGTTCACCCCTCCACTTT.

The genes are TRBV5-6 and TRBJ1-2; D perhaps matches TRBD1 (5 bases). The germline gives CDR1 SGHDT, CDR2 YYEEEE. The CDR3 runs 15 residues. The ends were cut back, 4 bases at V and 2 bases at J, with 15 bases in the middle. CDR3 loop: CASSEPGRKNYGYTF. In DNA, the CDR3 is TGTGCCAGCAGCGAACCGGGACGGAAAAACTATGGCTACACCTTC. Full variable domain (remainder filled in from reference TRBV5-6 and TRBJ1-2): DAGVTQSPTHLIKTRGQQVTLRCSPKSGHDTVSWYQQALGQGPQFIFQYYEEEERQRGNFPDRFSGHQFPNYSSELNVNALLLGDSALYLCASSEPGRKNYGYTFGSGTRLTVV.

The chain is built from TRBV6-6 and TRBJ1-5, with D tentatively TRBD1 (5 bases). The CDR3 loop spans 14 amino acids. Germline CDR1 reads MNHNY; CDR2 reads SVGAGI (reference sequence). The ends were cut back, 8 bases at V and 5 bases at J, with 16 bases in the middle. The CDR3: CASEGPQWDQPQHF. CDR3 sequence (DNA): TGTGCCAGCGAGGGACCCCAGTGGGATCAGCCCCAGCATTTT.

The chain joins TRBV28 to TRBJ2-4; 11 bases map to TRBD2. This CDR3 is built from 17 residues. The germline V gene has CDR1 MDHEN and CDR2 SYDVKM. The ends lost 4 bases at V and 3 bases at J; junction bases unmatched: 8. Here the CDR3 DNA reads TGTGCCAGCAGTTCCCCTGGGACTAGCGGCTTCAAAAACATTCAGTACTTC. Its translation: CASSSPGTSGFKNIQYF.

The V gene is TRBV11-3, the J gene TRBJ2-2; TRBD2 aligns across 9 bases. The CDR3 contains 15 residues. The V and J ends lost 5 bases and 5 bases, in that order; junction bases with no gene match: 6. From germline, CDR1 is SGHNT and CDR2 YENEEA. In DNA, the CDR3 is TGTGCCAGCAGCCCAAGGACTAGCGAAACCGGGGAGCTGTTTTTT. It specifies CASSPRTSETGELFF.

The V gene is TRBV29-1, the J gene TRBJ2-7; the D call may be TRBD1 or TRBD2 (5 bases each). Germline lookup yields CDR1 SQVTM and CDR2 ANQGSEA. This CDR3 is built from 13 residues. V was trimmed by 2 bases and J by 3 bases, leaving 11 bases between them. The CDR3, as DNA: TGCAGCGTTGAAAAAGGGGCGGGCTACGAGCAGTACTTC. This gives the protein CSVEKGAGYEQYF.

The sample holds a few counts of this clone. J is TRBJ1-1 and V is TRBV19, with D perhaps TRBD1 (5 bases). CDR3 length: 15 amino acids. CDR1 and CDR2 (germline): LNHDA, SQIVND (reference sequence). Trimming took 3 bases from V and 1 from J, leaving 12 bases between them. CDR3 loop: CASSISRRANTEAFF. In DNA, the CDR3 is TGTGCCAGTAGTATTAGCCGCAGGGCGAACACTGAAGCTTTCTTT. Based on the CDR3 plus reference TRBV19 and TRBJ1-1, the full variable domain is DGGITQSPKYLFRKEGQNVTLSCEQNLNHDAMYWYRQDPGQGLRLIYYSQIVNDFQKGDIAEGYSVSREKKESFPLTVTSAQKNPTAFYLCASSISRRANTEAFFGQGTRLTVV.

With respect to this clone: Other DNA sequences in the same sample also yield this CDR3. The rearrangement links TRBV4-1 to TRBJ2-3, with D uncertain. The V end lost 0 bases, the J end lost 3 bases, and 4 bases lay between the germline ends. Germline CDR1 and CDR2: MGHRA and YSYEKL. The CDR3 totals 13 residues. CDR3 sequence: CASSQEGTDTQYF. DNA for the CDR3: TGCGCCAGCAGCCAAGAAGGGACAGATACGCAGTATTTT.

This rearrangement joins TRBV11-2 to TRBJ1-3; TRBD1 matches at 10 bases. The CDR3 is 16 amino acids. The germline gives CDR1 SGHAT, CDR2 FQNNGV. After removal of 5 bases from V and 0 bases from J, the junction contained 4 bases not matched to a gene. In DNA, the CDR3 is TGTGCCAGCAGCCCCCGGACAGGGGGCTCTGGAAACACCATATATTTT. Translated, it gives CASSPRTGGSGNTIYF.

The rearrangement links TRBV4-1 to TRBJ2-1; D is uncertain. Trimming shortened V by 4 bases and J by 5 bases, and 12 bases separated the two germline ends. The CDR3 length is 14 residues. The germline V gene has CDR1 MGHRA and CDR2 YSYEKL. CDR3 nucleotides: TGCGCCAGCAGCCGCATTATCCTGGACAATGAGCAGTTCTTC. Protein: CASSRIILDNEQFF.

V and J are TRBV6-6 and TRBJ2-5; 10 bases are a match to TRBD2. V lost 5 bases and J lost 0; bases outside the gene matches: 3. The CDR3 runs 15 residues. Germline assignment: CDR1 MNHNY and CDR2 SVGAGI (reference sequence). The DNA for the CDR3 is TGTGCCAGCAGTATACTAGCGGGGTACCAAGAGACCCAGTACTTC. Its protein is CASSILAGYQETQYF.

The chain is built from TRBV29-1 and TRBJ1-2, with D possibly TRBD1 on 5 matching bases. CDR3 length: 13 amino acids. The V end was cut by 6 bases, the J end by 4 bases, with 15 bases between. Germline V gives CDR1 SQVTM, CDR2 ANQGSEA. CDR3 sequence (DNA): TGCAGCGTGAACAGAGGGGTCGGCTATGGCTACACCTTC. Amino acids: CSVNRGVGYGYTF.

The DNA of the CDR3 is TGTGCCAGCAGCCGTCGACAGGTAGCGAATTCACCCCTCCACTTT. This codes for CASSRRQVANSPLHF. The rearrangement uses TRBV11-2 and TRBJ1-6; possibly TRBD1 for D (6 bases). V lost 5 bases and J lost 7, with 15 bases in between. This CDR3 has 15 amino acids. CDR1 SGHAT and CDR2 FQNNGV come from the germline V gene.

This sequence joins TRBV6-5 and TRBJ2-1, with 12 bases lining up with TRBD2. The CDR3 consists of 15 residues. Germline CDR1 MNHEY, CDR2 SVGAGI. Germline trimming cut 4 bases from V and 10 bases from J; bases unmatched to any gene: 8. The CDR3, as DNA: TGTGCCAGCAGTTTCCGACTAGCGGGGGTCGGGGAGCAGTTCTTC. Translation: CASSFRLAGVGEQFF.

The CDR3 is CASSLGQGFNQPQHF. DNA of the CDR3: TGTGCCAGCAGCTTGGGACAGGGGTTTAATCAGCCCCAGCATTTT. The chain carries TRBV7-8 and TRBJ1-5; 10 bases align to TRBD1. This CDR3 region has 15 residues. The germline V gene has CDR1 SGHVS and CDR2 FQNEAQ. J gave up 4 bases and V 3 bases, and 3 bases lay outside the gene matches.

The V gene is TRBV7-2, the J gene TRBJ1-2; no clear D. Germline V lookup: CDR1 SGHTA, CDR2 FQGNSA. V was cut by 5 bases and J by 9 bases, with 19 bases left in between. The CDR3 extends over 14 amino acids. CDR3 nucleotide sequence: TGTGCCAGCAGCCCAGATCGCGGTTTCTTGAGCTACACCTTC. Residues: CASSPDRGFLSYTF.

CDR3 DNA sequence: TGTGCCAGCAGCTTCCACTCAGATACGCAGTATTTT. Translation: CASSFHSDTQYF. The chain has TRBV11-1 and TRBJ2-3, with D unresolved. Germline V gives CDR1 SGHAT, CDR2 FQDESV (reference sequence). This CDR3 comprises 12 residues. The ends were cut back, 3 bases at V and 4 bases at J, with 5 bases in the middle.

This clone came up a few times. CDR3 loop: CASSDGQGSYYGYTF. The CDR3, as DNA: TGTGCCAGCAGTGATGGACAGGGGTCTTACTATGGCTACACCTTC. The chain has TRBV11-2 and TRBJ1-2, with 9 nucleotides matching TRBD1. This CDR3 contains 15 residues. Germline V gene data show CDR1 as SGHAT and CDR2 as FQNNGV. With V trimmed by 6 bases and J by 3 bases, 8 bases remained unmatched.

The J gene is TRBJ1-2, the V gene TRBV29-1; D gene ambiguous. This CDR3 is built from 15 residues. CDR1 SQVTM and CDR2 ANQGSEA come from the germline V gene. V gave up 0 bases and J gave up 4 bases, with 15 bases separating them. CDR3 region: CSVEDSGMSRYGYTF. The CDR3 bases are TGCAGCGTTGAAGATTCCGGGATGAGCCGCTATGGCTACACCTTC.

CDR3 DNA sequence: TGTGCCTGGAGTAAACAGGGGGCGCCGGTGAACACTGAAGCTTTCTTT. Amino acid sequence: CAWSKQGAPVNTEAFF. The V and J genes are TRBV30 and TRBJ1-1, with TRBD1 matching over 9 bases. Germline lookup yields CDR1 GTSNPN and CDR2 SVGIG (reference sequence). The CDR3 runs 16 residues. The V and J ends lost 2 bases and 0 bases, in that order; junction bases with no gene match: 7.

This clone was detected only once. The chain has TRBV19 and TRBJ2-7; the D gene is possibly TRBD1 (6 bases). This CDR3 is 13 amino acids long. The germline V gene encodes CDR1 LNHDA and CDR2 SQIVND (reference sequence). Trimming took off 5 bases at V and 1 base at J, with 9 bases between the two ends. CDR3 bases: TGTGCCAGTAGTTCTGGACAGTCCTACGAGCAGTACTTC. Protein: CASSSGQSYEQYF. Variable domain in full (rest from reference TRBV19 and TRBJ2-7): DGGITQSPKYLFRKEGQNVTLSCEQNLNHDAMYWYRQDPGQGLRLIYYSQIVNDFQKGDIAEGYSVSREKKESFPLTVTSAQKNPTAFYLCASSSGQSYEQYFGPGTRLTVT.

The chain recombines TRBV25-1 with TRBJ2-3; TRBD2 matches at 8 bases. V was pared by 3 bases and J by 5 bases, with 7 bases of the junction left unmatched. This CDR3 spans 15 amino acids. Per the germline V gene, CDR1 is MGHDK and CDR2 is SYGVNS. CDR3 DNA: TGTGCCAGCAGTGAGCCATTGGCGGGAGGAGATACGCAGTATTTT. Amino acids: CASSEPLAGGDTQYF.

The chain recombines TRBV28 with TRBJ1-6; D is unresolved. Trimming left V 9 bases short and J 0 bases short, with 18 bases between. Germline V lookup: CDR1 MDHEN, CDR2 SYDVKM. The CDR3 is made up of 17 amino acids. The CDR3, as DNA: TGTGCCAGTCAGCCCCCTAGGATCCTCTCCTATAATTCACCCCTCCACTTT. Translation: CASQPPRILSYNSPLHF.